Below, one T cell receptor beta chain is given with its context. Random hexamers were used to reverse transcribe an amount of roughly 0.45 to 1 ug RNA. One entry per CDR3 protein results from TCRdb running MiXCR on the immunoSEQ multiplex PCR reads. The sample has a few hundred thousand distinct CDR3 sequences, 80% to 90% seen once. This entry comes from a study of CD8 T cells in Susac syndrome. CD8+ and CD4+ T cells were negatively isolated; TEMRA cells were FACS-enriched. The CDR3 totals 16 residues. Germline-derived CDR1 and CDR2 are MNHNS and SASEGT. Between the trimmed V and J ends, which lost 5 bases and 3 bases, there was a span of 16 bases.

The V call is TRBV6-1, the J call TRBJ1-4; the D gene is possibly TRBD1 (5 bases). Sequencing used CD8+ T cells from PBMCs. The sequence was obtained from a human donor with multiple sclerosis. CDR3 sequence (DNA): TGTGCCAGCAGTCCCCTGGCCCTGGGGGCTAATGAAAAACTGTTTTTT. It translates to CASSPLALGANEKLFF.